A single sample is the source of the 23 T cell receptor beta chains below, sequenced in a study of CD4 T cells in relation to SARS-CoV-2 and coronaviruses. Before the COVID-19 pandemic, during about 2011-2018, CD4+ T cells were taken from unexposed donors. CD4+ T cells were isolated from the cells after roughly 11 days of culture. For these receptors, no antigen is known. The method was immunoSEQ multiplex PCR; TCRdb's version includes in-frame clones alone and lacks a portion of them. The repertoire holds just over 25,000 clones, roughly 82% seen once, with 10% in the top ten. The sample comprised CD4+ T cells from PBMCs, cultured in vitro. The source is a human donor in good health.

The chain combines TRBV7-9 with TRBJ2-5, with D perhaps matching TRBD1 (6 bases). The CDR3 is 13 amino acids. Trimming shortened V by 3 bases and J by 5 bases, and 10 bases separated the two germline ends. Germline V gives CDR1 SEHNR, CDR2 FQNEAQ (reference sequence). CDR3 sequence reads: CASSFFRGETQYF. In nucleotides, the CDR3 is TGTGCCAGCAGCTTCTTCAGGGGCGAGACCCAGTACTTC.

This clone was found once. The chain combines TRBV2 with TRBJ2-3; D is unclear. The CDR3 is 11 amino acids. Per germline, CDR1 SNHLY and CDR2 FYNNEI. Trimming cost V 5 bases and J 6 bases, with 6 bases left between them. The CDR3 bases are TGTGCCAGCAGTTTAGTGGATACGCAGTATTTT. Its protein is CASSLVDTQYF. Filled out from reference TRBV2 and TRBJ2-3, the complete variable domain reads EPEVTQTPSHQVTQMGQEVILRCVPISNHLYFYWYRQILGQKVEFLVSFYNNEISEKSEIFDDQFSVERPDGSNFTLKIRSTKLEDSAMYFCASSLVDTQYFGPGTRLTVL.

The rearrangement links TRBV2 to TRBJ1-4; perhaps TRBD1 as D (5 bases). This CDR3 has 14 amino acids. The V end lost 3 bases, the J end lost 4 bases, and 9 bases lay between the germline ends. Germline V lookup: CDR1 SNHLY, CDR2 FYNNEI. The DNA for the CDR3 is TGTGCCAGCAGTGAGGTGGGACTTAATGAAAAACTGTTTTTT. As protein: CASSEVGLNEKLFF.

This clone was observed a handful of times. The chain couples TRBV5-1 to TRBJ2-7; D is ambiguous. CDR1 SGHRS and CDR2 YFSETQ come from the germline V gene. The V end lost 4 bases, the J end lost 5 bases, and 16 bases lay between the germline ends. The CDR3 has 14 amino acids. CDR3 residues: CASSTGPGSDEQYF. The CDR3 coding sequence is TGCGCCAGCAGCACCGGACCGGGTTCGGACGAGCAGTACTTC.

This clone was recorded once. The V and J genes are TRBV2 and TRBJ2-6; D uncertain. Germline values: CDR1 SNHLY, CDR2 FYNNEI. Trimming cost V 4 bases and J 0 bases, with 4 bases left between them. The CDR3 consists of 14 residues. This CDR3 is CASSGRSGANVLTF. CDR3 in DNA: TGTGCCAGCAGTGGTCGCTCTGGGGCCAACGTCCTGACTTTC.

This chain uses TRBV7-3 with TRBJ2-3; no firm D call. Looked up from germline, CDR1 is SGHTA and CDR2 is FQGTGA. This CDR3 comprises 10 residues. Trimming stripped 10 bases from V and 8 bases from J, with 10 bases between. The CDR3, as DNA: TGTGCCACCACTTTACTTACGCAGTATTTT. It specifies CATTLLTQYF.

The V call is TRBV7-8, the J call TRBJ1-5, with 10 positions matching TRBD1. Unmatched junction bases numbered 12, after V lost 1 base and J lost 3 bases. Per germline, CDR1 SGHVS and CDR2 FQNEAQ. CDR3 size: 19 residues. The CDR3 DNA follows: TGTGCCAGCAGCTTAGATTTTAGGACAGGGGGTGCGAACAATCAGCCCCAGCATTTT. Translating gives CASSLDFRTGGANNQPQHF. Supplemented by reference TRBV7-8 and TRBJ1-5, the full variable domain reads GAGVSQSPRYKVAKRGQDVALRCDPISGHVSLFWYQQALGQGPEFLTYFQNEAQLDKSGLPSDRFFAERPEGSVSTLKIQRTQQEDSAVYLCASSLDFRTGGANNQPQHFGDGTRLSIL.

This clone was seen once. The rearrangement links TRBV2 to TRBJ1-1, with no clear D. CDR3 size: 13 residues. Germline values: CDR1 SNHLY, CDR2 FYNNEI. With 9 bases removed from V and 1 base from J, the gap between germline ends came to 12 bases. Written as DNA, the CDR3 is TGTGCCAGATCGGGGATAGGGAACACTGAAGCTTTCTTT. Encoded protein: CARSGIGNTEAFF.

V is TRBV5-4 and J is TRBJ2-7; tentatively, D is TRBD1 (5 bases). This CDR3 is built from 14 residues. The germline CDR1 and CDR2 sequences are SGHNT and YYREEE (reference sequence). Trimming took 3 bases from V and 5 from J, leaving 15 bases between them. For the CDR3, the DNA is TGTGCCAGCAGCTCCCCAGGGTGGGCTAACGAGCAGTACTTC. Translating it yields CASSSPGWANEQYF.

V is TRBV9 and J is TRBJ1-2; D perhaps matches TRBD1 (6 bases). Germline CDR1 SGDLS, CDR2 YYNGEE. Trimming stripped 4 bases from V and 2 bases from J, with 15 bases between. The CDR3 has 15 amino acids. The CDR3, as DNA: TGTGCCAGCAGCCCCGGACAGAGACACAACTATGGCTACACCTTC. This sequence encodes CASSPGQRHNYGYTF.

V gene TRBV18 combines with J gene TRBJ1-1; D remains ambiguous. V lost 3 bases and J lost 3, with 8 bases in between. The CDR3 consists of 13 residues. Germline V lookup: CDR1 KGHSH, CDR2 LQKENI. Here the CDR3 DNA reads TGTGCCAGCTCACCCCCTGGAGACACTGAAGCTTTCTTT. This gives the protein CASSPPGDTEAFF. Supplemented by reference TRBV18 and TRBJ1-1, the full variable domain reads NAGVMQNPRHLVRRRGQEARLRCSPMKGHSHVYWYRQLPEEGLKFMVYLQKENIIDESGMPKERFSAEFPKEGPSILRIQQVVRGDSAAYFCASSPPGDTEAFFGQGTRLTVV.

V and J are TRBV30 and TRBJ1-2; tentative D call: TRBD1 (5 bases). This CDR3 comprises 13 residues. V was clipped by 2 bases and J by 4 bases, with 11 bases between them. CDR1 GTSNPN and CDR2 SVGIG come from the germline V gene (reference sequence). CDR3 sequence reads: CAWSPDRGYGYTF. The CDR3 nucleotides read TGTGCCTGGAGTCCCGACAGAGGCTATGGCTACACCTTC. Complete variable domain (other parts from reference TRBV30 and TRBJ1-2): SQTIHQWPATLVQPVGSPLSLECTVEGTSNPNLYWYRQAAGRGLQLLFYSVGIGQISSEVPQNLSASRPQDRQFILSSKKLLLSDSGFYLCAWSPDRGYGYTFGSGTRLTVV.

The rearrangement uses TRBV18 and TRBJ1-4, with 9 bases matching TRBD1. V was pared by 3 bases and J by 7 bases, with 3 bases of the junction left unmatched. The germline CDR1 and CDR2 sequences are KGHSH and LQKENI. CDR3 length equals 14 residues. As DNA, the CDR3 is TGTGCCAGCTCACCTGACAGGGGGGCTGAAAAACTGTTTTTT. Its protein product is CASSPDRGAEKLFF.

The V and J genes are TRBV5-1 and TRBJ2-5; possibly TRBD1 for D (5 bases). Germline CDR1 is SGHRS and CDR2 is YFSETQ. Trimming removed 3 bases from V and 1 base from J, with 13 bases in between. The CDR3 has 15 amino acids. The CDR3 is CASSSATDLQETQYF. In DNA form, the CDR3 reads TGCGCCAGCAGCTCCGCGACAGATCTCCAAGAGACCCAGTACTTC.

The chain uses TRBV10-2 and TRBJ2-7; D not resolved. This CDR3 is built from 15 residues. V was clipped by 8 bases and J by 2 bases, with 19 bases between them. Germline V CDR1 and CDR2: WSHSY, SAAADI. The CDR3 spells CASSNLRFFPYEQYF. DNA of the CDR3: TGCGCCAGCTCCAACCTTCGTTTTTTTCCCTACGAGCAGTACTTC.

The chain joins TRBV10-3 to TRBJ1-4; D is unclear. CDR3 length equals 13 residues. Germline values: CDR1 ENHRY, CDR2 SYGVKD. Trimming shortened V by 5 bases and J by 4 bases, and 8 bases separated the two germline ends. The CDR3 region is CAISRENNEKLFF. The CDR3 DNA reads TGTGCCATCAGTCGGGAAAATAATGAAAAACTGTTTTTT.

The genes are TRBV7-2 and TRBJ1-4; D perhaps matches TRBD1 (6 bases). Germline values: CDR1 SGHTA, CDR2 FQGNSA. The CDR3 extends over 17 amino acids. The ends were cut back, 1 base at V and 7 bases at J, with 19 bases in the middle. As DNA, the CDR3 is TGTGCCAGCAGCTTAGGAACAGGGTCGTTCTTTAGTGAAAAACTGTTTTTT. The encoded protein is CASSLGTGSFFSEKLFF.

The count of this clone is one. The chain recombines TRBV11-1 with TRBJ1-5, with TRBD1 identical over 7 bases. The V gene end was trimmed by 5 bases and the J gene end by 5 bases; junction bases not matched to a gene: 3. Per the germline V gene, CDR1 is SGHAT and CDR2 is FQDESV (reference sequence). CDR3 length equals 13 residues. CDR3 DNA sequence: TGTGCCAGCAGCCCGGACAGGCATCAGCCCCAGCATTTT. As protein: CASSPDRHQPQHF.

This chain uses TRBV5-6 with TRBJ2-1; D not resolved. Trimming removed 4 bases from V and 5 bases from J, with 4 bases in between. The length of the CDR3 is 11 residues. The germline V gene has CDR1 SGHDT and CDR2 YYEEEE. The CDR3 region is CASSLNNEQFF. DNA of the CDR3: TGTGCCAGCAGCCTAAACAATGAGCAGTTCTTC.

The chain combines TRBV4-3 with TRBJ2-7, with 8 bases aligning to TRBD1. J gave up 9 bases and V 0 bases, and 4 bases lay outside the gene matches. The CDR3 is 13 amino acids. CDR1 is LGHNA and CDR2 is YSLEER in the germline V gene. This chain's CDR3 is CASSQDGGTGQYF. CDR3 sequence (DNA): TGCGCCAGCAGCCAAGATGGGGGGACAGGGCAGTACTTC.

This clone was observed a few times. The CDR3 loop is CASSPTDSTADTQYF. CDR3 in DNA: TGTGCCAGCTCACCAACCGATTCCACTGCAGATACGCAGTATTTT. The V call is TRBV18, the J call TRBJ2-3, with unresolved D. V lost 2 bases and J lost 4, with 13 bases in between. Looked up from germline, CDR1 is KGHSH and CDR2 is LQKENI. The length of the CDR3 is 15 residues.

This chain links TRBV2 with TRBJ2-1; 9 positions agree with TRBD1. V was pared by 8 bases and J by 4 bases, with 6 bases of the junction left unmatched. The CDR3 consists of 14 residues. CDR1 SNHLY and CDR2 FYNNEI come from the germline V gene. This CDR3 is CASQETGGYNEQFF. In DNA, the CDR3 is TGTGCCAGCCAAGAGACAGGGGGATACAATGAGCAGTTCTTC.

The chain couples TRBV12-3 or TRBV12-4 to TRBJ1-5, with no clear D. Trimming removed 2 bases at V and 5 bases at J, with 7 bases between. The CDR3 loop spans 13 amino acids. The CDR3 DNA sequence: TGTGCCAGCAGTTTACTCCGGGATCAGCCCCAGCATTTT. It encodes CASSLLRDQPQHF.